Below are 13 T cell receptor beta chains sequenced from a single sample in a study of T cell responses to AZD1222 COVID-19 vaccine. The table came from immunoSEQ multiplex PCR; TCRdb's copy has only in-frame clones and leaves some out. The table includes some 140,000 clones, roughly 90% detected once. The source material was peripheral blood, sampled on day 0 of MenACWY control vaccination. These TCRs come from an adult in good health.

This rearrangement joins TRBV5-4 to TRBJ2-3; the D gene is possibly TRBD1 (5 bases). CDR3 length: 13 amino acids. V was shortened by 4 bases and J by 2 bases, with 8 bases between the two germline ends. Germline-derived CDR1 and CDR2 are SGHNT and YYREEE (reference sequence). The CDR3 here is CASSRGYTDTQYF. In nucleotides, the CDR3 is TGTGCCAGCAGCAGGGGCTACACAGATACGCAGTATTTT.

This chain uses TRBV4-2 with TRBJ2-3; D remains ambiguous. CDR1 is LGHNA, CDR2 YNFKEQ, per germline. CDR3 length equals 16 residues. Trimming pared 0 bases from V and 6 bases from J, leaving 16 bases between. The CDR3 DNA follows: TGTGCCAGCAGCCAAGAGCCTGCGACTCCCCTCGATACGCAGTATTTT. Residues: CASSQEPATPLDTQYF.

The chain links TRBV18 to TRBJ1-2; TRBD1 aligns across 8 bases. CDR3 length: 15 residues. CDR1 and CDR2 (germline): KGHSH, LQKENI. Germline trimming cut 4 bases from V and 5 bases from J; bases unmatched to any gene: 9. The CDR3 region is CASSQQTGEGYGYTF. The DNA for the CDR3 is TGTGCCAGCTCACAACAGACAGGGGAGGGATATGGCTACACCTTC.

V usage is TRBV7-6 and J usage is TRBJ1-3; unclear D gene. Germline V CDR1 and CDR2: SGHVS, FNYEAQ. The CDR3 is 16 residues long. Trimming removed 1 base from V and 0 bases from J, with 10 bases in between. CDR3 in amino acids: CASSLGAVASGNTIYF. CDR3 coding DNA: TGTGCCAGCAGCTTAGGAGCAGTGGCCTCTGGAAACACCATATATTTT.

The chain uses TRBV14 and TRBJ2-2, with unresolved D. CDR3 length equals 15 residues. CDR1 and CDR2 from the germline V gene are SGHDN and FVKESK. The V end was cut by 2 bases, the J end by 7 bases, with 14 bases between. For the CDR3, the DNA is TGTGCCAGCAGCCAAAGGCGGTTCTCTGGCGGGGAGCTGTTTTTT. Translation gives CASSQRRFSGGELFF. The whole variable domain, filled in from reference TRBV14 and TRBJ2-2, reads EAGVTQFPSHSVIEKGQTVTLRCDPISGHDNLYWYRRVMGKEIKFLLHFVKESKQDESGMPNNRFLAERTGGTYSTLKVQPAELEDSGVYFCASSQRRFSGGELFFGEGSRLTVL.

This clone came up a few times. The chain employs TRBV5-5 and TRBJ1-1; 10 nucleotides line up with TRBD1. The germline V gene has CDR1 SGHKS and CDR2 YYEKEE (reference sequence). Trimming removed 7 bases from V and 0 bases from J; junction bases left unmatched: 6. The CDR3 covers 15 residues. CDR3 loop: CASDRGRVLNTEAFF. The DNA of the CDR3 is TGTGCCAGCGACAGGGGGCGCGTATTGAACACTGAAGCTTTCTTT. Full variable domain (outside the CDR3, taken from reference TRBV5-5 and TRBJ1-1): DAGVTQSPTHLIKTRGQQVTLRCSPISGHKSVSWYQQVLGQGPQFIFQYYEKEERGRGNFPDRFSARQFPNYSSELNVNALLLGDSALYLCASDRGRVLNTEAFFGQGTRLTVV.

The V and J genes are TRBV7-9 and TRBJ2-7; D remains ambiguous. Germline lookup yields CDR1 SEHNR and CDR2 FQNEAQ (reference sequence). The CDR3 sequence is 14 residues long. Trimming removed 1 base from V and 1 base from J, with 8 bases in between. CDR3 coding DNA: TGTGCCAGCAGCTTAGTAGACGGTTCCTACGAGCAGTACTTC. Protein: CASSLVDGSYEQYF.

The genes are TRBV15 and TRBJ1-1; 11 nucleotides match TRBD1. Germline V gene lookup returns CDR1 LNHNV and CDR2 YYDKDF (reference sequence). The CDR3 totals 14 residues. Germline trimming cut 4 bases from V and 4 bases from J; bases unmatched to any gene: 2. The CDR3 sequence: CATSTGTGGTEAFF. The CDR3 DNA follows: TGTGCCACCAGCACTGGGACAGGGGGCACTGAAGCTTTCTTT.

This chain links TRBV5-4 with TRBJ1-3; 8 bases are shared with TRBD1. There are 16 residues in the CDR3. V shed 4 bases and J 4 bases; nucleotides not matched to a gene: 10. Germline loops: CDR1 SGHNT, CDR2 YYREEE (reference sequence). The CDR3, as DNA: TGTGCCAGCAGCCCCGCCCCGACAGGGGAGGGAAACACCATATATTTT. Protein product: CASSPAPTGEGNTIYF.

This chain connects TRBV6-2 or TRBV6-3 to TRBJ2-5, with a possible D match to TRBD2 (6 bases). Germline V CDR1 and CDR2: MNHEY, SVGEGT. The CDR3 consists of 16 residues. V lost 5 bases and J 1 base, leaving 17 bases between the germline ends. The CDR3 DNA follows: TGTGCCAGCAGTAGGGTTGCGGGACGAACCCAAGAGACCCAGTACTTC. As protein: CASSRVAGRTQETQYF.

The chain joins TRBV29-1 to TRBJ2-7; TRBD1 matches 8 bases. The ends lost 7 bases at V and 6 bases at J; junction bases unmatched: 11. CDR1 is SQVTM, CDR2 ANQGSEA, per germline. The CDR3 totals 13 residues. This CDR3 is CSAKAGGLFEQYF. The CDR3 DNA sequence: TGCAGCGCTAAAGCAGGGGGCCTTTTCGAGCAGTACTTC.

The chain carries TRBV4-2 and TRBJ1-6; D is unresolved. Germline V gene lookup returns CDR1 LGHNA and CDR2 YNFKEQ. V was trimmed by 0 bases and J by 9 bases, leaving 6 bases between them. This CDR3 contains 13 residues. CDR3 residues: CASSQEGRSPLHF. CDR3 DNA: TGTGCCAGCAGCCAAGAGGGCCGTTCACCCCTCCACTTT.

This rearrangement joins TRBV19 to TRBJ1-1, with a possible D match to TRBD1 (5 bases). The germline gives CDR1 LNHDA, CDR2 SQIVND (reference sequence). This CDR3 contains 13 residues. Trimming took off 5 bases at V and 11 bases at J, with 18 bases between the two ends. As DNA, the CDR3 is TGTGCCAGTAGTCGATCGGACACCAACCGGGCTTTCTTT. Protein: CASSRSDTNRAFF.